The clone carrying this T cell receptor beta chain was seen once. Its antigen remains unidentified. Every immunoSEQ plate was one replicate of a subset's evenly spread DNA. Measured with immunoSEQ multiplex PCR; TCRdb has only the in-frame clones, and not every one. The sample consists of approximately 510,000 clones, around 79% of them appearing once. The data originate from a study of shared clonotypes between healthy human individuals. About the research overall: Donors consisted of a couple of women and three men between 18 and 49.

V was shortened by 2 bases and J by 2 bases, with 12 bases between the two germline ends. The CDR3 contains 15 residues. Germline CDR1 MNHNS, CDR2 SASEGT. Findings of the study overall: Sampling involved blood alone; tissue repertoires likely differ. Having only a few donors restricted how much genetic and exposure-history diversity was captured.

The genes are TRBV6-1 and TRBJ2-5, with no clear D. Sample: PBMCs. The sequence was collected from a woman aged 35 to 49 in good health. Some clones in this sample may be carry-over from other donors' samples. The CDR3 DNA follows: TGTGCCAGCAGTGAACCAGGACGAGAACAAGAGACCCAGTACTTC. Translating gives CASSEPGREQETQYF.